The 8 T cell receptor beta chains in this list originate from one sample, sequenced in a study of cytomegalovirus exposure and HLA in healthy donors. PCR used 60 Vbeta primers and 13 Jbeta primers. Profiled with immunoSEQ multiplex PCR; TCRdb holds only in-frame clones, not every one. The table has around 110,000 clones, about 79% seen once; the top ten hold 3.5% to 4.5%. The sequenced sample consisted of PBMCs. Every receptor here comes from a man aged 30 to 45 in good health and CMV-seropositive.

The CDR3 nucleotides are TGTGCCAGCAGCTCACAGGGGTGGCAAGAGACCCAGTACTTC. It yields the protein CASSSQGWQETQYF. The rearrangement joins TRBV13 to TRBJ2-5, with TRBD1 matching over 7 bases. Germline V gene lookup returns CDR1 PRHDT and CDR2 FYEKMQ (reference sequence). V was clipped by 4 bases and J by 2 bases; unmatched bases: 4. This CDR3 is 14 amino acids long.

The chain is built from TRBV7-8 and TRBJ2-1, with D tentatively TRBD2 (5 bases). CDR3 length: 11 residues. Looked up from germline, CDR1 is SGHVS and CDR2 is FQNEAQ. V dropped 3 bases and J dropped 12 bases, with 9 bases sitting between them. The CDR3 DNA reads as TGTGCCAGCAGCTTGACCCGGGGGCAGTTCTTC. This sequence encodes CASSLTRGQFF.

This clone was counted once. The chain is built from TRBV5-4 and TRBJ2-2, with D unclear. CDR1 is SGHNT, CDR2 YYREEE, per germline (reference sequence). The V and J ends lost 1 base and 1 base respectively, with 5 bases between them. The CDR3 loop spans 14 amino acids. The CDR3 sequence: CASSLWQNTGELFF. The CDR3 DNA is TGTGCCAGCAGCTTGTGGCAGAACACCGGGGAGCTGTTTTTT.

This clone has more than one count but fewer than ten. The rearrangement joins TRBV28 to TRBJ2-7, with 11 bases that match TRBD1. The trim removed 5 bases at V and 2 bases at J, leaving 8 bases unmatched. CDR1 MDHEN and CDR2 SYDVKM come from the germline V gene. This CDR3 region has 16 residues. CDR3 loop: CASSNGGGQGAYEQYF. CDR3 nucleotide sequence: TGTGCCAGCAGTAACGGAGGGGGACAGGGGGCCTACGAGCAGTACTTC.

Here the CDR3 DNA reads TGCGCCAGCAGGTCCGGGACAGGGGGGCTGAATGAGCAGTTCTTC. Protein product: CASRSGTGGLNEQFF. The chain carries TRBV5-1 and TRBJ2-1; 11 bases fit TRBD1. The CDR3 loop spans 15 amino acids. Germline lookup yields CDR1 SGHRS and CDR2 YFSETQ. The V and J ends lost 5 bases and 7 bases, in that order; junction bases with no gene match: 8.

The chain combines TRBV2 with TRBJ2-1; 9 bases line up with TRBD2. Germline CDR1 reads SNHLY; CDR2 reads FYNNEI. Trimming at V came to 1 base and at J to 1 base, leaving 8 bases not matched to a gene. The CDR3 runs to 18 residues. The CDR3 region has the DNA TGTGCCAGCAGTGAAGTCCCCCTAGCGGGATATTCCTACAATGAGCAGTTCTTC. Its translation: CASSEVPLAGYSYNEQFF. Based on the CDR3 plus reference TRBV2 and TRBJ2-1, the full variable domain is EPEVTQTPSHQVTQMGQEVILRCVPISNHLYFYWYRQILGQKVEFLVSFYNNEISEKSEIFDDQFSVERPDGSNFTLKIRSTKLEDSAMYFCASSEVPLAGYSYNEQFFGPGTRLTVL.

The chain recombines TRBV7-2 with TRBJ1-4; weak D call: TRBD1 (5 bases). This CDR3 spans 14 amino acids. The V end was cut by 5 bases, the J end by 12 bases, with 19 bases between. In germline, CDR1 is SGHTA, CDR2 FQGNSA. The CDR3 DNA follows: TGTGCCAGCAGCCCTGTCAGGGATTCGGGGGAACTGTTTTTT. Its translation is CASSPVRDSGELFF.

The table lists this clone with a count of one. V usage is TRBV7-6 and J usage is TRBJ2-7; D is unclear. Germline loops: CDR1 SGHVS, CDR2 FNYEAQ. The CDR3 is 15 residues long. Trimming cost V 5 bases and J 3 bases, with 17 bases left between them. The DNA for the CDR3 is TGTGCCAGCAGCCCCATACCCGGAGCTAACTACGAGCAGTACTTC. Residues: CASSPIPGANYEQYF.